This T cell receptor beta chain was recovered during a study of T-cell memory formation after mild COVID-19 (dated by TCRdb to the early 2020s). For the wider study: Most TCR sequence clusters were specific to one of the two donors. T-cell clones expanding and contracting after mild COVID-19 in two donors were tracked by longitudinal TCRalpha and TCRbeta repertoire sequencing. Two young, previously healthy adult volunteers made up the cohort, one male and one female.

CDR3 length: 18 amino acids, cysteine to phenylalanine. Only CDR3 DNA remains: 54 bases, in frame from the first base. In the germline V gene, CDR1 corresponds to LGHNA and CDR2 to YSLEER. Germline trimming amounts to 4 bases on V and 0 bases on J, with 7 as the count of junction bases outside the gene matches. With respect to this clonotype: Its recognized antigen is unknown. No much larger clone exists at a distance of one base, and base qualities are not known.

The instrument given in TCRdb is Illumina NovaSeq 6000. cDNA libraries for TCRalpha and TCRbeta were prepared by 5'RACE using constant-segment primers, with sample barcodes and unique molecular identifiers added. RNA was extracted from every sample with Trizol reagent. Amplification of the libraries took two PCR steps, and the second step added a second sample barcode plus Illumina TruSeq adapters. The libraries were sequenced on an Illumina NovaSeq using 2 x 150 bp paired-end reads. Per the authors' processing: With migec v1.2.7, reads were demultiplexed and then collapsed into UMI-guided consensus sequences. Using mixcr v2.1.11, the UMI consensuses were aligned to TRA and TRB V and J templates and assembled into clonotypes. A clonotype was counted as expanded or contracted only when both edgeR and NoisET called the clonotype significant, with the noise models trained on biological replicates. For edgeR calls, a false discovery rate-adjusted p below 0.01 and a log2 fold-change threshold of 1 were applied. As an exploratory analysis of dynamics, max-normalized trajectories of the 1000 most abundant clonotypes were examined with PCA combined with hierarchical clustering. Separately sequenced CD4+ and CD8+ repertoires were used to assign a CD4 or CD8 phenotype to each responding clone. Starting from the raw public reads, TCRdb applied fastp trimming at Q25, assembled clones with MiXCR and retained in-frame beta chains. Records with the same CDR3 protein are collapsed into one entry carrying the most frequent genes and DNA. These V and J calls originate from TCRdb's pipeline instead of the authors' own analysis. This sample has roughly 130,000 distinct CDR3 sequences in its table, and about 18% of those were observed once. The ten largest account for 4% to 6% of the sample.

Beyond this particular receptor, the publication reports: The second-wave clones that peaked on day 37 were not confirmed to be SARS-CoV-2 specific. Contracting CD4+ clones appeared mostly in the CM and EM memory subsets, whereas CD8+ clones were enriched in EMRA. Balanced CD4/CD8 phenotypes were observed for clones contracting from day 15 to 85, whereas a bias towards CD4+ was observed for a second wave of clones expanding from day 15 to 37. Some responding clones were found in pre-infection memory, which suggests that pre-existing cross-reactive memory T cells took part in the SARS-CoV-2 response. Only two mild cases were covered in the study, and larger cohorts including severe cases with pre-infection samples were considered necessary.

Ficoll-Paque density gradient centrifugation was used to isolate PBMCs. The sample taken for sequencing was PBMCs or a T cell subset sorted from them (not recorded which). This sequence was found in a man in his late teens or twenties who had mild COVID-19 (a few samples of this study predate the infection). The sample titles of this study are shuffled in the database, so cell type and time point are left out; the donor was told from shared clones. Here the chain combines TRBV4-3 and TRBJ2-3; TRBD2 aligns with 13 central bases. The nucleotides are TGCGCCAGCAGCCGGGGGACTAGCGGGGCGCTGAGCACAGATACGCAGTATTTT. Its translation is CASSRGTSGALSTDTQYF.